This is a list of T cell receptor beta chains from one sample in a study of cytomegalovirus exposure and HLA in healthy donors. Sequencing was performed with immunoSEQ multiplex PCR; in TCRdb, only in-frame clones are kept and a portion is missing. The profile shows approximately 150,000 clones, almost 80% of them singletons. The sequencing sample was made of PBMCs. Every receptor here comes from a man aged 35 to 55 in good health and CMV-seropositive. The CDR3 runs from the conserved cysteine through the conserved F or W. The order of the fields is J gene, V gene, clone size, D gene, CDR3 length, CDR3 protein, CDR3 DNA. D genes are given only for firm matches. Rows may omit the clone size; those that give it use once, few, many or a size class.

TRBJ2-7 TRBV10-3 . TRBD1 15 CAIKPGQGALGEQYF TGTGCCATCAAACCGGGACAGGGGGCGCTTGGCGAGCAGTACTTC
TRBJ2-3 TRBV7-9 . TRBD2 16 CASSLRLAGESDTQYF TGTGCCAGCAGCTTACGGCTAGCGGGAGAGTCAGATACGCAGTATTTT
TRBJ1-5 TRBV6-5 . TRBD1 15 CASSPRGIRNQPQHF TGTGCCAGCAGCCCCAGGGGGATTAGAAATCAGCCCCAGCATTTT
TRBJ2-1 TRBV5-1 . TRBD2 15 CASSLTSGTYNEQFF TGCGCCAGCAGCTTGACTAGCGGAACCTACAATGAGCAGTTCTTC
TRBJ2-2 TRBV2 once TRBD1 13 CASTRQGARELFF TGTGCCAGCACTCGACAGGGGGCCCGGGAGCTGTTTTTT
TRBJ1-5 TRBV9 . . 15 CASSVLQVQLQPQHF TGTGCCAGCAGCGTCTTACAGGTACAGTTACAGCCCCAGCATTTT
TRBJ2-7 TRBV5-1 few . 12 CATRDSQDEQYF TGCGCCACCCGGGACTCCCAGGATGAGCAGTACTTC
TRBJ1-2 TRBV6-6 . . 11 CASEINGGYTF TGTGCCAGCGAAATCAACGGTGGCTACACCTTC
TRBJ2-2 TRBV28 . . 17 CASSFPRKRQFKGELFF TGTGCCAGCAGCTTTCCCCGTAAGAGGCAGTTCAAGGGGGAGCTGTTTTTT
TRBJ2-3 TRBV7-9 once TRBD2 15 CASSEGTSGRDTQYF TGTGCCAGCAGCGAAGGGACTAGCGGGAGGGATACGCAGTATTTT
TRBJ1-4 TRBV11-3 . . 12 CASSLYLRKLFF TGTGCCAGCAGCTTATACCTGCGAAAACTGTTTTTT
TRBJ2-1 TRBV25-1 . TRBD2 15 CASGGVAGVRGEQFF TGTGCCAGCGGTGGGGTGGCGGGAGTAAGGGGTGAGCAGTTCTTC
TRBJ2-6 TRBV5-4 . TRBD2 19 CASSLRLAGGSSTANGLTF TGTGCCAGCAGCTTGCGGCTAGCGGGAGGATCCTCTACGGCCAACGGCCTGACTTTC
TRBJ2-5 TRBV5-1 . . 14 CASSLAEPGETQYF TGCGCCAGCAGCTTGGCAGAACCCGGGGAGACCCAGTACTTC
TRBJ2-1 TRBV10-3 . TRBD1 16 CAISDPSNRGINEQFF TGTGCCATCAGTGACCCGAGCAACAGGGGGATCAATGAGCAGTTCTTC
TRBJ2-3 TRBV14 . . 14 CASSRLAGRDTQYF TGTGCCAGCAGTCGGCTAGCCGGACGAGATACGCAGTATTTT
TRBJ1-1 TRBV21-1 . . 15 CASSKARQGGVKAFF TGTGCCAGCAGCAAAGCGAGACAGGGTGGGGTTAAGGCTTTCTTT
TRBJ1-5 TRBV6-6 . . 11 CASSRQGPQHF TGTGCCAGCAGTCGCCAGGGTCCCCAGCATTTT
TRBJ2-1 TRBV5-4 . . 14 CASSTISSYNEQFF TGTGCCAGCAGCACTATCAGCTCCTACAATGAGCAGTTCTTC
TRBJ2-7 TRBV11-3 . . 14 CASRGGGASDEQYF TGTGCCAGCAGAGGGGGAGGGGCTAGCGACGAGCAGTACTTC
TRBJ2-3 TRBV7-9 . . 15 CASSLLGSTGDTQYF TGTGCCAGCAGCTTACTCGGGTCCACGGGAGATACGCAGTATTTT
TRBJ2-7 TRBV14 . . 13 CASSRTGSYEQYF TGTGCCAGCAGCCGCACGGGCTCCTACGAGCAGTACTTC
TRBJ2-5 TRBV11-2 . . 14 CASSSWTTKETQYF TGTGCCAGCAGCTCTTGGACTACCAAAGAGACCCAGTACTTC
TRBJ1-2 TRBV6-1 . . 13 CASSEGGLHGYTF TGTGCCAGCAGTGAGGGGGGACTTCATGGCTACACCTTC
TRBJ2-3 TRBV5-1 . . 11 CASSHTDTQYF TGCGCCAGCAGTCACACGGATACGCAGTATTTT
TRBJ1-1 TRBV7-6 . . 13 CASSHGGGTEAFF TGTGCCAGCAGCCACGGGGGGGGGACTGAAGCTTTCTTT
TRBJ2-1 TRBV5-1 few . 13 CASSLGQHNEQFF TGCGCCAGCAGCTTGGGACAGCACAATGAGCAGTTCTTC
TRBJ2-7 TRBV19 . . 14 CASSIYPGPNEQYF TGTGCCAGTAGTATTTATCCTGGGCCTAACGAGCAGTACTTC
TRBJ1-1 TRBV6-1 few . 14 CASSEKRTIPEAFF TGTGCCAGCAGTGAAAAACGGACAATTCCTGAAGCTTTCTTT
TRBJ2-7 TRBV6-1 . . 14 CASRWGQSSYEQYF TGTGCCAGCAGGTGGGGGCAGAGCTCCTACGAGCAGTACTTC
TRBJ2-2 TRBV19 . . 12 CASSVLAGELFF TGTGCCAGTAGTGTCTTAGCCGGGGAGCTGTTTTTT
TRBJ2-7 TRBV7-2 few TRBD2 12 CASSSFGGVQYF TGTGCCAGCAGCTCCTTCGGGGGGGTGCAGTACTTC
TRBJ1-1 TRBV30 . . 18 CAWSVRVGGGFEDTEAFF TGTGCCTGGAGTGTACGAGTAGGGGGGGGCTTTGAGGACACTGAAGCTTTCTTT
TRBJ1-1 TRBV13 . . 16 CASSGSPGHPNTEAFF TGTGCCAGCAGCGGCAGTCCGGGACACCCTAACACTGAAGCTTTCTTT
TRBJ2-4 TRBV6-5 once . 15 CASSGVGAGKNSQYF TGTGCCAGCAGTGGCGTGGGCGCGGGCAAAAACAGTCAGTACTTC
TRBJ1-4 TRBV13 . TRBD1 14 CASSRPRDSEKLFF TGTGCCAGCAGCAGACCTCGGGACAGTGAAAAACTGTTTTTT
TRBJ1-4 TRBV5-1 . TRBD1 15 CASSLGQGTNEKLFF TGCGCCAGCAGCCTAGGACAGGGAACTAATGAAAAACTGTTTTTT
TRBJ1-1 TRBV5-1 . . 14 CASSPQGRNTEAFF TGCGCCAGCAGCCCACAGGGACGGAACACTGAAGCTTTCTTT
TRBJ2-7 TRBV18 . TRBD1 16 CASSPNPTGATYEQYF TGTGCCAGCTCACCAAACCCGACAGGGGCGACCTACGAGCAGTACTTC
TRBJ2-5 TRBV2 . TRBD2 16 CASSEGLAAYQETQYF TGTGCCAGCAGTGAGGGACTAGCGGCGTACCAAGAGACCCAGTACTTC
TRBJ1-1 TRBV29-1 . TRBD1 12 CSGGQINTEAFF TGCAGCGGGGGACAGATAAACACTGAAGCTTTCTTT
TRBJ2-2 TRBV2 few . 14 CASGAGGYTGELFF TGTGCCAGCGGGGCAGGGGGGTACACCGGGGAGCTGTTTTTT
TRBJ2-5 TRBV5-6 few . 13 CASSLGLVAGGYF TGTGCCAGCAGCTTGGGACTAGTTGCAGGGGGGTACTTC
TRBJ2-5 TRBV7-2 . TRBD2 16 CASSPRGGMGQETQYF TGTGCCAGCAGCCCCCGGGGGGGGATGGGACAAGAGACCCAGTACTTC
TRBJ2-4 TRBV7-2 . . 13 CASSLGGVNIQYF TGTGCCAGCAGCTTGGGCGGGGTAAACATTCAGTACTTC
TRBJ2-1 TRBV5-1 . TRBD2 17 CASSYILAGQGYNEQFF TGCGCCAGCAGCTATATCCTAGCGGGGCAGGGCTACAATGAGCAGTTCTTC
TRBJ2-7 TRBV7-9 . . 13 CASSFVGDGDRNF TGTGCCAGCAGCTTTGTCGGAGACGGCGACCGGAACTTC
TRBJ2-7 TRBV15 . . 15 CATRDSSIGLDEQYF TGTGCCACCAGGGACTCTAGCATAGGGTTAGACGAGCAGTACTTC